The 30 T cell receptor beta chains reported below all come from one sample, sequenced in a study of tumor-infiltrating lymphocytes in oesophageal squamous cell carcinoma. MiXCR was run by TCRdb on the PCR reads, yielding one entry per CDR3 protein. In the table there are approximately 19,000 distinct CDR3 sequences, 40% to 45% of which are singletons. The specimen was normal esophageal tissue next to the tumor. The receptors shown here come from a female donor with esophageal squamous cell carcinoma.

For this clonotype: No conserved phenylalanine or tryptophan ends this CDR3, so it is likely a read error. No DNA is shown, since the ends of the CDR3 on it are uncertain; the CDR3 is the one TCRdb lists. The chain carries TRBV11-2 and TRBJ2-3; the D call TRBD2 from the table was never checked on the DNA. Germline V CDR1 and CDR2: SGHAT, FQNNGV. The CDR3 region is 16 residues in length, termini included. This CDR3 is CASSLAGEWNEQFFGP.

The DNA for the CDR3 is TGTGCTAGTGGTCCCTCCCGGACGACTACCGGGGAGCTGTTTTTT. This codes for CASGPSRTTTGELFF. The rearrangement uses TRBV12-5 and TRBJ2-2; no reliable D call. CDR1 and CDR2 (germline): LGHNT, FRNRAP. The ends were cut back, 5 bases at V and 5 bases at J, with 15 bases in the middle. This CDR3 contains 15 residues.

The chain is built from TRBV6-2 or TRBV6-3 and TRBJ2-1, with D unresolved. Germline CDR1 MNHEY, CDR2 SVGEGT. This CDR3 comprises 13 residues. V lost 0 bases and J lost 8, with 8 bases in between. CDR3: CASSYSPNYEQFF. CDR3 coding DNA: TGTGCCAGCAGTTACTCGCCCAATTATGAGCAGTTCTTC.

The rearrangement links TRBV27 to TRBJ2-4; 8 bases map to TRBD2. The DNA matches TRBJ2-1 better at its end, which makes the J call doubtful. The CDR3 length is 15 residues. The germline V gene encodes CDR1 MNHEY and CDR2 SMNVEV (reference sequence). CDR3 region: CASSFIGGGPNEQFF. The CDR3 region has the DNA TGTGCCAGCAGTTTCATTGGCGGGGGGCCGAATGAGCAGTTCTTC.

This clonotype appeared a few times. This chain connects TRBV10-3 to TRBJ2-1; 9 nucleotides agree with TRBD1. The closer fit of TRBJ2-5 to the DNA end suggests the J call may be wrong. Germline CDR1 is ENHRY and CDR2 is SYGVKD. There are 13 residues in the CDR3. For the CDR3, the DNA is TGTGCCATCGGGGGACAGGGAAAAGAGACCCAGTACTTC. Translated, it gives CAIGGQGKETQYF.

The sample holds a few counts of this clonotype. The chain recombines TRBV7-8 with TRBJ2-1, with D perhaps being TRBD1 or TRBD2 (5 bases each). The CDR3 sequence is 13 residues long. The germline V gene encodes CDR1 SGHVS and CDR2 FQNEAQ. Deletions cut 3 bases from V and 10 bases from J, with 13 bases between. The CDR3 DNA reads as TGTGCCAGCAGCTTGAGCCAGGGAGCGGAGCAGTTCTTC. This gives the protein CASSLSQGAEQFF. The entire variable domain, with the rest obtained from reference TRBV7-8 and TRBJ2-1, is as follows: GAGVSQSPRYKVAKRGQDVALRCDPISGHVSLFWYQQALGQGPEFLTYFQNEAQLDKSGLPSDRFFAERPEGSVSTLKIQRTQQEDSAVYLCASSLSQGAEQFFGPGTRLTVL.

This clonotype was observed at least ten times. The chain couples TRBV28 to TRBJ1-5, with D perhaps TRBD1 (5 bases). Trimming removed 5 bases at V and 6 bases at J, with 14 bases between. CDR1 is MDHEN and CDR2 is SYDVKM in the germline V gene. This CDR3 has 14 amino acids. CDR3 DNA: TGTGCCAGCAGTCCAGGAAGGGGAAGTCAGCCCCAGCATTTT. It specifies CASSPGRGSQPQHF.

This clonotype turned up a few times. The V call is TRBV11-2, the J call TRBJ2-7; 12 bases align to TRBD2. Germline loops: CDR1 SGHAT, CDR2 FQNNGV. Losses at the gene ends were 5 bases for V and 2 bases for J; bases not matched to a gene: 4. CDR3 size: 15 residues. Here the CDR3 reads CASSRLAGETYEQYF. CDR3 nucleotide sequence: TGTGCCAGCAGCCGACTAGCGGGAGAAACCTACGAGCAGTACTTC.

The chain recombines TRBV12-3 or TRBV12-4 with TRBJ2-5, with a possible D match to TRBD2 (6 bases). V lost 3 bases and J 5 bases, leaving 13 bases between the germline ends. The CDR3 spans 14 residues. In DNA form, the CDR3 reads TGTGCCAGCAGTTTCCGAGGGGAGGAGGAGACCCAGTACTTC. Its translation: CASSFRGEEETQYF.

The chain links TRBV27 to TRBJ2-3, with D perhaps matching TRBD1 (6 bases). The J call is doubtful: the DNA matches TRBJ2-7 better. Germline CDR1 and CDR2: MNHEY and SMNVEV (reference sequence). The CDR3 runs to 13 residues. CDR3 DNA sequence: TGTGCCAGCAGTGGACAGCTCTCCTACGAGCAGTACTTC. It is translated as CASSGQLSYEQYF.

CDR3 sequence reads: CASRQAVGDTQYF. In nucleotides, the CDR3 is TGTGCCAGCAGGCAGGCCGTTGGGGATACGCAGTATTTT. The gene calls are TRBV11-1 and TRBJ2-3; D not resolved. Deletions cut 6 bases from V and 6 bases from J, with 13 bases between. This CDR3 has 13 residues. CDR1 is SGHAT, CDR2 FQDESV, per germline (reference sequence).

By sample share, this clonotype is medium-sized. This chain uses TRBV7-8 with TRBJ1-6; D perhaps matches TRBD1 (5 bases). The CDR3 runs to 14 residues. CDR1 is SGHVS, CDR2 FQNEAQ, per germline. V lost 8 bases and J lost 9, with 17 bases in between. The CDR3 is CASSGGIRVSPLHF. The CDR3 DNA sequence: TGTGCCAGCTCGGGGGGGATTCGGGTTTCACCCCTCCACTTT.

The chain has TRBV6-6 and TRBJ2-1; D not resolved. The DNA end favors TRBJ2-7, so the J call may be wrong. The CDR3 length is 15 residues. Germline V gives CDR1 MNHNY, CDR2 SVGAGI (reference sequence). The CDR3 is CASSYSATAEYEQYF. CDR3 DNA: TGTGCCAGCAGTTACTCGGCTACAGCTGAATACGAGCAGTACTTC.

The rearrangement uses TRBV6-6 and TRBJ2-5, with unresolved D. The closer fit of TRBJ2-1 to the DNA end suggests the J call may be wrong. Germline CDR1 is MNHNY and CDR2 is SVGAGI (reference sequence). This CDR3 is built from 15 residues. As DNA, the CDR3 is TGTGCCAGCAGTTACTCGATGAGTGGTGTGGAAGAGCAGTTCTTC. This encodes CASSYSMSGVEEQFF.

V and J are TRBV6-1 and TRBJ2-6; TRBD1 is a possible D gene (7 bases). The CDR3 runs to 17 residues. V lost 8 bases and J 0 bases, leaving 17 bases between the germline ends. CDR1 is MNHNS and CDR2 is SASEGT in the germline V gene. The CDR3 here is CASGKTGTLSGANVLTF. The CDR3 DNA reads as TGTGCCAGCGGTAAGACAGGGACTCTCTCTGGGGCCAACGTCCTGACTTTC.

The CDR3 is CASETGTVTYEQYF. CDR3 in DNA: TGTGCCAGCGAAACCGGGACGGTAACCTACGAGCAGTACTTC. This chain uses TRBV6-6 with TRBJ2-7; D is perhaps TRBD1 or TRBD2 (5 bases each). The CDR3 consists of 14 residues. Trimming left V 8 bases short and J 2 bases short, with 16 bases between. Germline CDR1 and CDR2: MNHNY and SVGAGI (reference sequence).

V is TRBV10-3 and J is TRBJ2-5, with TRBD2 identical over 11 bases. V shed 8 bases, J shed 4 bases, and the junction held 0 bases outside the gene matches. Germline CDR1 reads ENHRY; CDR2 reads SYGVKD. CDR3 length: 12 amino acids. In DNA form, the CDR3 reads TGTGCCATCGGACTAGCGGGAGAGACCCAGTACTTC. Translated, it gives CAIGLAGETQYF.

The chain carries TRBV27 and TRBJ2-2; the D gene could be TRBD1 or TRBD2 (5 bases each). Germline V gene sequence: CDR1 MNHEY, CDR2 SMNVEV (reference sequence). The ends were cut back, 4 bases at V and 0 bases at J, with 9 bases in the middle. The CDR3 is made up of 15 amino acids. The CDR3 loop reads CASSYEGTNTGELFF. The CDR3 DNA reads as TGTGCCAGCAGTTATGAGGGGACGAACACCGGGGAGCTGTTTTTT.

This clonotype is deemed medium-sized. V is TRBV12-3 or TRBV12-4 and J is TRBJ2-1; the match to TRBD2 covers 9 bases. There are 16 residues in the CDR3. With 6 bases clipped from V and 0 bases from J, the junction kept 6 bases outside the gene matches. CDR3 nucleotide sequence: TGTGCCAGCAGCCGCTTAGCGGGAGACTCCTACAATGAGCAGTTCTTC. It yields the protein CASSRLAGDSYNEQFF.

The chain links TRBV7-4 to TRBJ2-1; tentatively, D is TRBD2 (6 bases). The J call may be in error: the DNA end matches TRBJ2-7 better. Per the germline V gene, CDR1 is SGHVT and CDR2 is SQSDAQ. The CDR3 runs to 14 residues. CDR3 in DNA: TGTGCCAGCACACCGGGACTTTACACCTACGAGCAGTACTTC. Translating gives CASTPGLYTYEQYF.

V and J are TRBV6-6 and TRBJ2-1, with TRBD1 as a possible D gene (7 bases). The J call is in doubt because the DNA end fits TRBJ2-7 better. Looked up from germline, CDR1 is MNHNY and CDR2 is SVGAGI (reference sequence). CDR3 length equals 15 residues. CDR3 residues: CASSYAGGQTYEQYF. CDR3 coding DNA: TGTGCCAGCAGTTACGCCGGGGGACAGACCTACGAGCAGTACTTC.

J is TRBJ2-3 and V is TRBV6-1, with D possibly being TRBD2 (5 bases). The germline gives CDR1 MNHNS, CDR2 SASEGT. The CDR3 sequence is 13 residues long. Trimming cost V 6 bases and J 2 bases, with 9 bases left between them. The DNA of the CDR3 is TGTGCCAGCAGAAAAGCGGTCACAGATACGCAGTATTTT. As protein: CASRKAVTDTQYF.

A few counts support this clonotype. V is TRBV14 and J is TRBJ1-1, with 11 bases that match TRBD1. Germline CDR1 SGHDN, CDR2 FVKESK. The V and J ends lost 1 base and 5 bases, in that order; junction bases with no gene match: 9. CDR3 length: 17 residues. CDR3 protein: CASSQGSDRGRWTEAFF. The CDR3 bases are TGTGCCAGCAGCCAAGGGTCGGACAGGGGGCGATGGACTGAAGCTTTCTTT.

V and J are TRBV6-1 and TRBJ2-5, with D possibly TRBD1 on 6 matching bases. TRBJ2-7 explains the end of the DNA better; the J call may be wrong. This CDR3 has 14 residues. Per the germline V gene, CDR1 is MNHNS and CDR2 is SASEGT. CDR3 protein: CATQWTVSSYEQYF. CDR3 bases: TGTGCCACACAGTGGACAGTCAGCTCCTACGAGCAGTACTTC.

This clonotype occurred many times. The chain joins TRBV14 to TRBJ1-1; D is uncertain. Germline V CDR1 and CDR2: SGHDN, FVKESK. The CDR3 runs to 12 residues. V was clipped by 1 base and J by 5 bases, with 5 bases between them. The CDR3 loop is CASSQGNTEAFF. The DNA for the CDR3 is TGTGCCAGCAGCCAAGGGAATACTGAAGCTTTCTTT.

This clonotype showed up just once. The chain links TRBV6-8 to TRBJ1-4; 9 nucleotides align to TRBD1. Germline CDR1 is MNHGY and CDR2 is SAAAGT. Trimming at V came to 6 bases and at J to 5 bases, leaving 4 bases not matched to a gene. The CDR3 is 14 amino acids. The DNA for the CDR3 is TGTGCCAGCAGCTACAGGGGGCTAAATGAAAAACTGTTTTTT. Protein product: CASSYRGLNEKLFF.

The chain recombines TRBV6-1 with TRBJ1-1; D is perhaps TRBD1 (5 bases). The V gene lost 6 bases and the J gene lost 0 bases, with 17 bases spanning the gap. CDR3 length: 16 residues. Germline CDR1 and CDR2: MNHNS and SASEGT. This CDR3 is CASSSPRGTVNTEAFF. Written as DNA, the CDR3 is TGTGCCAGCAGCTCACCCAGAGGGACGGTGAACACTGAAGCTTTCTTT.

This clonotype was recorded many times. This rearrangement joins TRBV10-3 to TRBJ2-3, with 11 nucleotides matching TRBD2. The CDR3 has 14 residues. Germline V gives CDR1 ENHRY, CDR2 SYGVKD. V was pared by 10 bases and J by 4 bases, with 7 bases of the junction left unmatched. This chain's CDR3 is CASAVAGGPDTQYF. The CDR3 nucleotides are TGTGCCAGTGCTGTAGCGGGAGGGCCAGATACGCAGTATTTT.

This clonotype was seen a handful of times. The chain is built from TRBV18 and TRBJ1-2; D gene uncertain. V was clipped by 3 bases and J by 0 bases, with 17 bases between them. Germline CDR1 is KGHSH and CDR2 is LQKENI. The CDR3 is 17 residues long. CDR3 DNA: TGTGCCAGCTCACCTTCCTTTGGAAGGGAAGCTAACTATGGCTACACCTTC. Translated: CASSPSFGREANYGYTF.

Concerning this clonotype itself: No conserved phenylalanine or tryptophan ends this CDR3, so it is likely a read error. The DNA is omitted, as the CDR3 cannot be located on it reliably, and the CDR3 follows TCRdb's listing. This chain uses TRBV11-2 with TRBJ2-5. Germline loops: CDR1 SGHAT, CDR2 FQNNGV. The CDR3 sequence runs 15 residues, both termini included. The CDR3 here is CASSSRRYYGYTFGS.